These 13 T cell receptor beta chains share one sample of origin, sequenced in a study of T cells after yellow fever vaccination. TCRdb used MiXCR to reprocess the 5' RACE reads, holding one entry per CDR3 protein. This table holds 300,000 to 400,000 distinct CDR3 sequences, 8.5% to 10% found once. This sample comprised PBMCs, obtained on the day of the first yellow fever vaccination. The receptors stem from a man aged 18 to 30 who received the YFV17D yellow fever vaccine.

This clonotype was seen a handful of times. This sequence joins TRBV5-4 and TRBJ2-1, with a weak D call TRBD2 (6 bases). This CDR3 has 15 amino acids. Trimming cost V 3 bases and J 3 bases, with 13 bases left between them. Germline V CDR1 and CDR2: SGHNT, YYREEE (reference sequence). The chain's CDR3 is CASSYPAGLYNEQFF. CDR3 in DNA: TGTGCCAGCAGCTATCCAGCGGGCCTCTACAATGAGCAGTTCTTC.

In this sample, this clonotype turned up a few times. The J gene is TRBJ2-7, the V gene TRBV29-1; 8 nucleotides align to TRBD1. The CDR3 extends over 15 amino acids. Germline V CDR1 and CDR2: SQVTM, ANQGSEA. Trimming took 5 bases from V and 3 from J; bases not matched to a gene: 12. Here the CDR3 DNA reads TGCAGCGTTCTCAAACTCAGGGGGCGTTTCTACGAGCAGTACTTC. It encodes CSVLKLRGRFYEQYF.

This clonotype was seen repeatedly, ten times or more. In DNA form, the CDR3 reads TGCAGTGCTAGCAGGGGCACTGAAGCTTTCTTT. Protein: CSASRGTEAFF. The V call is TRBV20-1, the J call TRBJ1-1; the D gene is possibly TRBD1 (6 bases). The CDR3 spans 11 residues. CDR1 is DFQATT, CDR2 SNEGSKA, per germline (reference sequence). Trimming took 3 bases from V and 4 from J, leaving 6 bases between them.

This clonotype was counted at least ten times. The chain is built from TRBV7-2 and TRBJ1-5, with D uncertain. Trimming pared 1 base from V and 4 bases from J, leaving 8 bases between. Germline CDR1 is SGHTA and CDR2 is FQGNSA. The CDR3 sequence is 14 residues long. The CDR3 DNA reads as TGTGCCAGCAGCTTAGTCGGGGTAAATCAGCCCCAGCATTTT. Translation gives CASSLVGVNQPQHF.

The genes are TRBV4-1 and TRBJ2-2; 8 bases map to TRBD1. The CDR3 runs 17 residues. Unmatched junction bases numbered 8, after V lost 1 base and J lost 4 bases. In germline, CDR1 is MGHRA, CDR2 YSYEKL. The DNA of the CDR3 is TGCGCCAGCAGCCAAGGGGACAGGAGGAGGTCCACCGGGGAGCTGTTTTTT. It specifies CASSQGDRRRSTGELFF.

A note on this clonotype: A much larger clone differs by one base, so this may be a read error. V and J are TRBV12-3 or TRBV12-4 and TRBJ2-7; 9 bases fit TRBD1. The CDR3 is made up of 15 amino acids. CDR3 DNA sequence: TGTGTCAGCAGCTCGGACAGGGGATATGCCTACGAGCAGTACTTC. The encoded protein is CVSSSDRGYAYEQYF.

This clonotype was seen a few times. The rearrangement links TRBV5-4 to TRBJ2-3, with D possibly matching TRBD2 (6 bases). V was trimmed by 3 bases and J by 6 bases, leaving 14 bases between them. The CDR3 has 14 amino acids. Germline V gene data show CDR1 as SGHNT and CDR2 as YYREEE (reference sequence). CDR3 residues: CASSSRDGGDTQYF. In DNA, the CDR3 is TGTGCCAGCAGCTCCCGGGACGGAGGGGATACGCAGTATTTT.

The rearrangement links TRBV6-1 to TRBJ1-1; possibly TRBD1 for D (6 bases). Trimming cost V 5 bases and J 5 bases, with 27 bases left between them. From germline, CDR1 is MNHNS and CDR2 SASEGT. The CDR3 has 18 residues. The CDR3 region has the DNA TGTGCCAGCAGTCCCAAGGGGGGGGGCTTAATTACGCGGACTGAAGCTTTCTTT. Translating it yields CASSPKGGGLITRTEAFF.

The rearrangement uses TRBV20-1 and TRBJ1-6, with D uncertain. This CDR3 region has 13 residues. Trimming removed 3 bases from V and 6 bases from J, with 9 bases in between. Germline lookup yields CDR1 DFQATT and CDR2 SNEGSKA (reference sequence). The CDR3 sequence is CSARYGRNSPLHF. Here the CDR3 DNA reads TGCAGTGCTAGGTACGGGCGTAATTCACCCCTCCACTTT.

This clonotype showed up many times. This chain joins TRBV7-2 and TRBJ2-7, with 7 bases aligning to TRBD1. Germline-derived CDR1 and CDR2 are SGHTA and FQGNSA. Trimming removed 5 bases from V and 2 bases from J; junction bases left unmatched: 6. The CDR3 length is 14 residues. In DNA form, the CDR3 reads TGTGCCAGCAGCATCTACAGGGGACCCTACGAGCAGTACGTC. It encodes CASSIYRGPYEQYV.

The rearrangement links TRBV20-1 to TRBJ2-2; TRBD2 is a possible D gene (6 bases). The V gene lost 6 bases and the J gene lost 2 bases, with 19 bases spanning the gap. CDR3 length: 16 amino acids. Germline CDR1 and CDR2: DFQATT and SNEGSKA (reference sequence). The CDR3 bases are TGCAGTGCCCCGAGGATAGCGGAACTCAACACCGGGGAGCTGTTTTTT. Protein: CSAPRIAELNTGELFF.

This clonotype has a handful of counts. This sequence joins TRBV21-1 and TRBJ2-3; TRBD1, the D gene given by the table, was not confirmed from the DNA. TRBV21-1 has pseudogene status. This CDR3 contains 20 residues. DNA of the CDR3: TGTGCCAGCAGCAAACGGACTGTCCCCTTTCGGGCCTCGAACACAGATACGCAGTATTTT. Its translation is CASSKRTVPFRASNTDTQYF.

This clonotype was detected ten times or more. Here the CDR3 DNA reads TGTGCCATCAGTGCTAGCGGGGGGGCCCAAGAGACCCAGTACTTC. Translating it yields CAISASGGAQETQYF. J is TRBJ2-5 and V is TRBV10-3, with 12 bases identical to TRBD2. Trimming removed 4 bases from V and 1 base from J; junction bases left unmatched: 1. Germline CDR1 reads ENHRY; CDR2 reads SYGVKD. The length of the CDR3 is 15 residues.